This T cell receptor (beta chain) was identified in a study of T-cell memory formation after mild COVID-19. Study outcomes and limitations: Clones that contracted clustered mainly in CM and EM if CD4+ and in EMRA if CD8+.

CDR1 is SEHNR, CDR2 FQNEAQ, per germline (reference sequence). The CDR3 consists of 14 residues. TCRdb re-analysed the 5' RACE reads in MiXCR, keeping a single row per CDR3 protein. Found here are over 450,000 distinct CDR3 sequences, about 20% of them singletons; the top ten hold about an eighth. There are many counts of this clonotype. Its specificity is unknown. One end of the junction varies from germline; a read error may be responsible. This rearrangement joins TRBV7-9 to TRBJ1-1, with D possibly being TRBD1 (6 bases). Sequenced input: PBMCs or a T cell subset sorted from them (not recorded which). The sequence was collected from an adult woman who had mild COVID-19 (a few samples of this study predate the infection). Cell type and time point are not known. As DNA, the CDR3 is TGCGCCAGCAGCTTGGCAGGGGCGAACACTGAAGCTTTCTTT. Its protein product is CASSLAGANTEAFF.